These 25 T cell receptor beta chains originate from one sample sequenced in a study of cytomegalovirus exposure and HLA in healthy donors. Sequencing used immunoSEQ multiplex PCR; TCRdb keeps in-frame clones, though not all of them. The data contain approximately 76,000 clones, 94% of them seen just once; the ten biggest clones take up approximately 2%. Sequencing used PBMCs. These receptors were taken from a woman under 30 in good health and CMV-seronegative.

The gene calls are TRBV6-1 and TRBJ2-7; a possible D gene is TRBD2 (6 bases). The CDR3 length is 12 residues. The V end lost 11 bases, the J end lost 6 bases, and 17 bases lay between the germline ends. Germline V gene data show CDR1 as MNHNS and CDR2 as SASEGT. This CDR3 reads CAGGTAEFEQYF. As DNA, the CDR3 is TGTGCCGGGGGGACGGCAGAATTCGAGCAGTACTTC.

The chain employs TRBV28 and TRBJ1-5; the match to TRBD1 covers 8 bases. The length of the CDR3 is 14 residues. V lost 7 bases, J lost 5 bases, and 7 bases stayed unmatched. CDR1 and CDR2 from the germline V gene are MDHEN and SYDVKM. CDR3 coding DNA: TGTGCCAGCAATGACAGGGGCTGGGATCAGCCCCAGCATTTT. Its protein product is CASNDRGWDQPQHF.

V usage is TRBV6-1 and J usage is TRBJ2-3; 11 bases align to TRBD1. With V trimmed by 4 bases and J by 6 bases, 9 bases remained unmatched. The CDR3 length is 16 residues. Germline values: CDR1 MNHNS, CDR2 SASEGT. Here the CDR3 DNA reads TGTGCCAGCAGTGGCTCGCCTGGACAGGGGGCTGATACGCAGTATTTT. Translation gives CASSGSPGQGADTQYF.

The chain carries TRBV27 and TRBJ2-1; 10 nucleotides agree with TRBD2. Losses at the gene ends were 4 bases for V and 8 bases for J; bases not matched to a gene: 8. The CDR3 has 15 residues. The germline CDR1 and CDR2 sequences are MNHEY and SMNVEV (reference sequence). The CDR3 DNA is TGTGCCAGCAGTTCGGGGACTAGCGCGGTAGATGAGCAGTTCTTC. It yields the protein CASSSGTSAVDEQFF.

The chain recombines TRBV7-8 with TRBJ2-7; 7 bases match TRBD1. The CDR3 runs to 13 residues. Germline assignment: CDR1 SGHVS and CDR2 FQNEAQ. V was clipped by 4 bases and J by 6 bases; unmatched bases: 6. CDR3 protein: CASSSKTGSEQYF. The CDR3 nucleotides read TGTGCCAGCAGCTCAAAGACAGGGAGCGAGCAGTACTTC.

The V gene is TRBV29-1, the J gene TRBJ2-7; a weak D match, TRBD1 (6 bases). V lost 4 bases and J lost 2, with 21 bases in between. This CDR3 has 16 residues. The germline V gene encodes CDR1 SQVTM and CDR2 ANQGSEA. CDR3 protein: CSVAVVGHSLTYEQYF. In DNA form, the CDR3 reads TGCAGCGTTGCTGTAGTGGGACATTCACTAACCTACGAGCAGTACTTC.

The chain uses TRBV5-4 and TRBJ2-3; 9 bases fit TRBD1. The CDR3 contains 15 residues. CDR1 is SGHNT, CDR2 YYREEE, per germline (reference sequence). The V gene end was trimmed by 4 bases and the J gene end by 4 bases; junction bases not matched to a gene: 7. CDR3 sequence: CASSRGTGLADTQYF. The DNA of the CDR3 is TGTGCCAGCAGCCGGGGGACAGGGCTGGCAGATACGCAGTATTTT.

The chain links TRBV14 to TRBJ2-1; the D gene is possibly TRBD1 (6 bases). Germline V gene data show CDR1 as SGHDN and CDR2 as FVKESK. This CDR3 has 13 residues. Between the trimmed V and J ends, which lost 5 bases and 9 bases, there was a span of 14 bases. CDR3 sequence: CASSATGLSEQFF. In DNA form, the CDR3 reads TGTGCCAGCAGCGCTACAGGGCTGTCTGAGCAGTTCTTC.

The rearrangement links TRBV10-3 to TRBJ2-2; 8 bases align to TRBD1. V lost 3 bases and J lost 1; bases outside the gene matches: 4. The V gene's germline CDR1 is ENHRY and CDR2 SYGVKD. CDR3 length: 16 amino acids. DNA for the CDR3: TGTGCCATCAGTGATAGGACAGGGCGGAACACCGGGGAGCTGTTTTTT. Translated: CAISDRTGRNTGELFF.

This rearrangement joins TRBV6-5 to TRBJ1-1; D gene uncertain. CDR1 and CDR2 (germline): MNHEY, SVGAGI. Trimming removed 5 bases at V and 6 bases at J, with 10 bases between. The CDR3 runs 12 residues. CDR3 nucleotides: TGTGCCAGCAGTCGAGGGTTGTCTGAAGCTTTCTTT. As protein: CASSRGLSEAFF.

This chain connects TRBV7-9 to TRBJ2-7; 9 bases fit TRBD2. This CDR3 has 14 amino acids. Trimming took 9 bases from V and 6 from J; bases not matched to a gene: 12. Germline V CDR1 and CDR2: SEHNR, FQNEAQ (reference sequence). This CDR3 reads CASSISGRTSEQYF. In DNA, the CDR3 is TGTGCCAGTTCAATTAGCGGGAGAACGAGCGAGCAGTACTTC.

The V gene is TRBV6-1, the J gene TRBJ2-3; TRBD2 is a possible D gene (6 bases). This CDR3 spans 12 amino acids. Trimming pared 8 bases from V and 2 bases from J, leaving 8 bases between. Germline V CDR1 and CDR2: MNHNS, SASEGT. The chain's CDR3 is CASGGATDTQYF. For the CDR3, the DNA is TGTGCCAGCGGAGGGGCCACAGATACGCAGTATTTT.

The chain carries TRBV28 and TRBJ1-2; 8 bases are a match to TRBD1. Losses at the gene ends were 5 bases for V and 3 bases for J; bases not matched to a gene: 17. Germline V gene sequence: CDR1 MDHEN, CDR2 SYDVKM. This CDR3 is built from 18 residues. As DNA, the CDR3 is TGTGCCAGCAGTCCAATCCGACAGGGGAGTACCCCGGACTATGGCTACACCTTC. Translating gives CASSPIRQGSTPDYGYTF.

This chain uses TRBV2 with TRBJ2-3; D not resolved. Germline-derived CDR1 and CDR2 are SNHLY and FYNNEI. This CDR3 is built from 13 residues. V was trimmed by 3 bases and J by 2 bases, leaving 6 bases between them. The CDR3 here is CASSETHTDTQYF. CDR3 bases: TGTGCCAGCAGTGAGACACACACAGATACGCAGTATTTT.

The chain is built from TRBV5-1 and TRBJ1-2; D possibly corresponds to TRBD1 (5 bases). This CDR3 spans 15 amino acids. The germline V gene encodes CDR1 SGHRS and CDR2 YFSETQ. Trimming pared 3 bases from V and 1 base from J, leaving 13 bases between. CDR3 DNA sequence: TGCGCCAGCAGCTCCGACGGGGACTATAACTATGGCTACACCTTC. Translation gives CASSSDGDYNYGYTF. The full variable domain, in which reference TRBV5-1 and TRBJ1-2 provide the parts outside the CDR3, is KAGVTQTPRYLIKTRGQQVTLSCSPISGHRSVSWYQQTPGQGLQFLFEYFSETQRNKGNFPGRFSGRQFSNSRSEMNVSTLELGDSALYLCASSSDGDYNYGYTFGSGTRLTVV.

The genes are TRBV7-2 and TRBJ2-2; 7 bases agree with TRBD1. Trimming cost V 6 bases and J 3 bases; bases outside gene matches: 4. Germline V lookup: CDR1 SGHTA, CDR2 FQGNSA. This CDR3 contains 14 residues. CDR3: CASRRQGDTGELFF. In DNA, the CDR3 is TGTGCCAGCAGAAGACAGGGCGACACCGGGGAGCTGTTTTTT. Supplemented by reference TRBV7-2 and TRBJ2-2, the full variable domain reads GAGVSQSPSNKVTEKGKDVELRCDPISGHTALYWYRQSLGQGLEFLIYFQGNSAPDKSGLPSDRFSAERTGGSVSTLTIQRTQQEDSAVYLCASRRQGDTGELFFGEGSRLTVL.

The chain recombines TRBV6-4 with TRBJ1-5; no clear D gene. In germline, CDR1 is MRHNA, CDR2 SNTAGT. The CDR3 loop spans 14 amino acids. V lost 6 bases and J lost 0, with 9 bases in between. The CDR3 loop reads CASSPEVSNQPQHF. The CDR3, as DNA: TGTGCCAGCAGCCCCGAGGTTAGCAATCAGCCCCAGCATTTT.

The chain recombines TRBV5-6 with TRBJ1-1; a possible D gene is TRBD1 (5 bases). Trimming took off 3 bases at V and 0 bases at J, with 12 bases between the two ends. Germline V gene sequence: CDR1 SGHDT, CDR2 YYEEEE. CDR3 size: 15 residues. In DNA form, the CDR3 reads TGTGCCAGCAGCTCGCAGGGTCGCTTGAACACTGAAGCTTTCTTT. This encodes CASSSQGRLNTEAFF. The full variable domain, rest sourced from reference TRBV5-6 and TRBJ1-1, is DAGVTQSPTHLIKTRGQQVTLRCSPKSGHDTVSWYQQALGQGPQFIFQYYEEEERQRGNFPDRFSGHQFPNYSSELNVNALLLGDSALYLCASSSQGRLNTEAFFGQGTRLTVV.

V is TRBV27 and J is TRBJ2-7; D is perhaps TRBD1 (5 bases). This CDR3 has 13 amino acids. V lost 5 bases and J 5 bases, leaving 13 bases between the germline ends. Germline V CDR1 and CDR2: MNHEY, SMNVEV (reference sequence). The CDR3 nucleotides read TGTGCCAGCAGTCCCGGGTCAGGGAACGAGCAGTACTTC. It encodes CASSPGSGNEQYF.

The V call is TRBV5-1, the J call TRBJ2-3, with 9 bases identical to TRBD2. J gave up 3 bases and V 5 bases, and 7 bases lay outside the gene matches. Germline assignment: CDR1 SGHRS and CDR2 YFSETQ. This CDR3 region has 15 residues. The CDR3 nucleotides are TGCGCCAGCAGGCGAACTAGCGGGCAAACAGATACGCAGTATTTT. This gives the protein CASRRTSGQTDTQYF.

The chain links TRBV19 to TRBJ2-6, with D tentatively TRBD1 (5 bases). This CDR3 has 15 amino acids. Per the germline V gene, CDR1 is LNHDA and CDR2 is SQIVND (reference sequence). Trimming removed 3 bases from V and 4 bases from J, with 10 bases in between. The CDR3 here is CASSIPGFGANVLTF. The CDR3 DNA is TGTGCCAGTAGTATTCCAGGGTTCGGGGCCAACGTCCTGACTTTC.

V gene TRBV10-2 combines with J gene TRBJ2-5; 9 bases match TRBD2. The CDR3 extends over 14 amino acids. The ends lost 1 base at V and 5 bases at J; junction bases unmatched: 2. Germline V lookup: CDR1 WSHSY, CDR2 SAAADI. This chain's CDR3 is CASSEWGLAETQYF. Here the CDR3 DNA reads TGCGCCAGCAGTGAGTGGGGACTAGCCGAGACCCAGTACTTC.

This chain connects TRBV29-1 to TRBJ2-6; TRBD2 might be the D (6 bases). The V gene lost 2 bases and the J gene lost 4 bases, with 12 bases spanning the gap. The germline CDR1 and CDR2 sequences are SQVTM and ANQGSEA. CDR3 size: 15 residues. The CDR3 DNA follows: TGCAGCGTTGAATTGGCGGGGCAAGGGGCCAACGTCCTGACTTTC. Encoded protein: CSVELAGQGANVLTF.

A remark on this clone: Additional DNA sequences in this sample encode the identical CDR3. The V gene is TRBV9, the J gene TRBJ2-3, with D possibly TRBD2 on 5 matching bases. Germline lookup yields CDR1 SGDLS and CDR2 YYNGEE. V was trimmed by 0 bases and J by 0 bases, leaving 11 bases between them. This CDR3 contains 16 residues. For the CDR3, the DNA is TGTGCCAGCAGCGTAGGGAGTAGCGTAAGCACAGATACGCAGTATTTT. It yields the protein CASSVGSSVSTDTQYF.

The rearrangement uses TRBV27 and TRBJ2-7; D gene unclear. The CDR3 contains 14 residues. The germline V and J ends were trimmed by 0 bases and 2 bases, with 8 bases remaining between them. Germline loops: CDR1 MNHEY, CDR2 SMNVEV (reference sequence). The CDR3 is CASSLSFGAYEQYF. Here the CDR3 DNA reads TGTGCCAGCAGTTTATCATTTGGAGCCTACGAGCAGTACTTC.